This is a list of T cell receptor beta chains from one sample in a study of PD-1 blockade in classical Hodgkin lymphoma. The assay was immunoSEQ multiplex PCR, and TCRdb's table has in-frame clones only and misses some. The repertoire holds roughly 60,000 clones, with around 90% as singletons. The specimen comprised peripheral blood mononuclear cells (PBMCs), sampled at baseline. These receptors were collected from a human donor with classical Hodgkin lymphoma. CDR3s include the opening cysteine and the closing phenylalanine or tryptophan. The D gene is left open where the match is weak. Expanded clones are given a class, and other clones once, few, many or no size at all.

clone size: -
V gene: TRBV27
J gene: TRBJ1-1
D gene: -
CDR3 protein: CASQEWSNTEAFF
CDR3 DNA: TGTGCCAGCCAGGAATGGAGCAACACTGAAGCTTTCTTT

clone size: -
V gene: TRBV6-6
J gene: TRBJ2-1
D gene: -
CDR3 protein: CASSRQGGGRDEQFF
CDR3 DNA: TGTGCCAGCAGCCGACAGGGAGGGGGCCGCGATGAGCAGTTCTTC

clone size: -
V gene: TRBV15
J gene: TRBJ2-3
D gene: -
CDR3 protein: CATSRDLRSGRTDTQYF
CDR3 DNA: TGTGCCACCAGCAGAGATCTGCGGTCCGGGAGAACAGATACGCAGTATTTT

clone size: -
V gene: TRBV11-2
J gene: TRBJ1-1
D gene: -
CDR3 protein: CASSHSGPSEAFF
CDR3 DNA: TGTGCCAGCAGCCATTCGGGTCCCTCTGAAGCTTTCTTT

clone size: -
V gene: TRBV10-1
J gene: TRBJ2-5
D gene: -
CDR3 protein: CASGWVQETQYF
CDR3 DNA: TGCGCCAGCGGGTGGGTCCAAGAGACCCAGTACTTC

clone size: -
V gene: TRBV7-2
J gene: TRBJ1-5
D gene: -
CDR3 protein: CASSTQGSNQPQHF
CDR3 DNA: TGTGCCAGCAGCACACAGGGATCCAATCAGCCCCAGCATTTT

clone size: few
V gene: TRBV5-1
J gene: TRBJ1-1
D gene: -
CDR3 protein: CASSLFSRADTEAFF
CDR3 DNA: TGCGCCAGCAGCTTGTTCTCCCGGGCGGACACTGAAGCTTTCTTT

clone size: -
V gene: TRBV27
J gene: TRBJ2-7
D gene: TRBD2
CDR3 protein: CASSFFGRAGYEQYF
CDR3 DNA: TGTGCCAGCAGTTTCTTCGGGAGGGCCGGATACGAGCAGTACTTC

clone size: -
V gene: TRBV15
J gene: TRBJ1-4
D gene: -
CDR3 protein: CATSNIYSVATNEKLFF
CDR3 DNA: TGTGCCACCAGCAATATTTATTCGGTTGCAACTAATGAAAAACTGTTTTTT

clone size: -
V gene: TRBV27
J gene: TRBJ2-3
D gene: -
CDR3 protein: CASSWSSRVTDTRYF
CDR3 DNA: TGTGCCAGCAGTTGGTCTAGTAGGGTTACAGATACGCGGTATTTT

clone size: -
V gene: TRBV10-3
J gene: TRBJ2-7
D gene: TRBD1
CDR3 protein: CATSAGTGRYEQYF
CDR3 DNA: TGTGCCACCAGTGCCGGGACAGGGAGGTACGAGCAGTACTTC

clone size: -
V gene: TRBV5-1
J gene: TRBJ1-1
D gene: -
CDR3 protein: CASSSLPLGTEAFF
CDR3 DNA: TGCGCCAGCAGCTCCCTCCCGTTGGGCACTGAAGCTTTCTTT

clone size: -
V gene: TRBV7-2
J gene: TRBJ2-1
D gene: -
CDR3 protein: CASSLAWDQYNEQFF
CDR3 DNA: TGTGCCAGCAGCTTAGCGTGGGACCAATACAATGAGCAGTTCTTC

clone size: -
V gene: TRBV28
J gene: TRBJ2-1
D gene: TRBD1
CDR3 protein: CASSPMTGKGGVQFF
CDR3 DNA: TGTGCCAGCAGTCCAATGACAGGGAAGGGCGGTGTGCAGTTCTTC

clone size: -
V gene: TRBV2
J gene: TRBJ1-5
D gene: -
CDR3 protein: CASSESSGRNQPQHF
CDR3 DNA: TGTGCCAGCAGTGAATCCTCAGGGAGGAATCAGCCCCAGCATTTT

clone size: -
V gene: TRBV28
J gene: TRBJ1-1
D gene: -
CDR3 protein: CASNLYGGDNTEAFF
CDR3 DNA: TGTGCCAGCAACCTTTATGGGGGGGACAACACTGAAGCTTTCTTT

clone size: -
V gene: TRBV7-3
J gene: TRBJ2-7
D gene: -
CDR3 protein: CASSLRVRTYEQYF
CDR3 DNA: TGTGCCAGCAGCTTAAGGGTAAGAACCTACGAGCAGTACTTC

clone size: -
V gene: TRBV28
J gene: TRBJ2-1
D gene: TRBD2
CDR3 protein: CASSFSGGGYNEQFF
CDR3 DNA: TGTGCCAGCAGTTTTAGCGGGGGAGGCTACAATGAGCAGTTCTTC

clone size: -
V gene: TRBV29-1
J gene: TRBJ2-6
D gene: -
CDR3 protein: CSVQVSGANVLTF
CDR3 DNA: TGCAGCGTCCAGGTCTCTGGGGCCAACGTCCTGACTTTC

clone size: -
V gene: TRBV21-1
J gene: TRBJ1-5
D gene: -
CDR3 protein: CASSKALLDRVGQSNQPQHF
CDR3 DNA: TGTGCCAGCAGCAAAGCGCTTCTGGACAGGGTAGGCCAGAGCAATCAGCCCCAGCATTTT

clone size: -
V gene: TRBV27
J gene: TRBJ2-7
D gene: -
CDR3 protein: CASSLFGDKRPYEQYF
CDR3 DNA: TGTGCCAGCAGTTTATTTGGGGACAAGCGGCCCTACGAGCAGTACTTC

clone size: -
V gene: TRBV2
J gene: TRBJ2-1
D gene: -
CDR3 protein: CASGRDNPYNEQFF
CDR3 DNA: TGTGCCAGCGGCCGGGACAACCCCTACAATGAGCAGTTCTTC

clone size: -
V gene: TRBV28
J gene: TRBJ1-2
D gene: -
CDR3 protein: CASSLGGRDGYTF
CDR3 DNA: TGTGCCAGCAGTTTGGGGGGCCGGGACGGCTACACCTTC

clone size: -
V gene: TRBV19
J gene: TRBJ1-3
D gene: -
CDR3 protein: CASSTGNTIYF
CDR3 DNA: TGTGCCAGTAGCACTGGAAACACCATATATTTT

clone size: -
V gene: TRBV4-1
J gene: TRBJ2-7
D gene: TRBD1
CDR3 protein: CASAISPGDRDEQYF
CDR3 DNA: TGCGCCAGCGCAATAAGTCCAGGGGACAGGGACGAGCAGTACTTC

clone size: once
V gene: TRBV28
J gene: TRBJ2-5
D gene: -
CDR3 protein: CASRETDRTQYF
CDR3 DNA: TGTGCCAGCAGGGAGACCGACAGGACCCAGTACTTC

clone size: once
V gene: TRBV18
J gene: TRBJ1-1
D gene: -
CDR3 protein: CASSPAGTEAFF
CDR3 DNA: TGTGCCAGCTCACCGGCGGGCACTGAAGCTTTCTTT

clone size: once
V gene: TRBV5-6
J gene: TRBJ2-7
D gene: TRBD1
CDR3 protein: CASSRGQAYEQYF
CDR3 DNA: TGTGCCAGCAGCCGTGGACAGGCCTACGAGCAGTACTTC

clone size: -
V gene: TRBV5-1
J gene: TRBJ2-7
D gene: -
CDR3 protein: CASSLGGRAYEQYF
CDR3 DNA: TGCGCCAGCAGCTTGGGCGGAAGGGCGTACGAGCAGTACTTC

clone size: -
V gene: TRBV2
J gene: TRBJ2-1
D gene: -
CDR3 protein: CASSLGHLGGSYNEQFF
CDR3 DNA: TGTGCCAGCAGTTTGGGACACCTAGGAGGGTCCTACAATGAGCAGTTCTTC

clone size: -
V gene: TRBV4-1
J gene: TRBJ2-7
D gene: TRBD2
CDR3 protein: CASSPERAFAGVPAYEQYF
CDR3 DNA: TGCGCCAGCAGTCCCGAAAGAGCTTTTGCGGGAGTTCCCGCCTACGAGCAGTACTTC

clone size: -
V gene: TRBV29-1
J gene: TRBJ2-1
D gene: TRBD2
CDR3 protein: CSVDLRLAGEHYNEQFF
CDR3 DNA: TGCAGCGTTGACCTGCGACTAGCGGGGGAGCACTACAATGAGCAGTTCTTC

clone size: -
V gene: TRBV28
J gene: TRBJ2-7
D gene: -
CDR3 protein: CASKDTSSYEQYF
CDR3 DNA: TGTGCCAGCAAGGACACCTCATCCTACGAGCAGTACTTC

clone size: -
V gene: TRBV28
J gene: TRBJ2-2
D gene: -
CDR3 protein: CASSFGRGQFVTGELFF
CDR3 DNA: TGTGCCAGCAGTTTTGGGAGGGGACAGTTTGTAACCGGGGAGCTGTTTTTT

clone size: -
V gene: TRBV27
J gene: TRBJ2-7
D gene: -
CDR3 protein: CASSFYREGEQYF
CDR3 DNA: TGTGCCAGCAGTTTCTACCGGGAAGGCGAGCAGTACTTC

clone size: -
V gene: TRBV4-1
J gene: TRBJ2-5
D gene: TRBD2
CDR3 protein: CASSQRSGRNQETQYF
CDR3 DNA: TGCGCCAGCAGCCAGAGAAGCGGGAGAAACCAAGAGACCCAGTACTTC

clone size: -
V gene: TRBV28
J gene: TRBJ1-3
D gene: -
CDR3 protein: CASSLSGSSGNTIYF
CDR3 DNA: TGTGCCAGCAGTTTATCAGGCAGCTCTGGAAACACCATATATTTT

clone size: -
V gene: TRBV2
J gene: TRBJ1-5
D gene: TRBD1
CDR3 protein: CASSGGQGVNPQHF
CDR3 DNA: TGTGCCAGCAGTGGAGGACAGGGGGTTAATCCCCAGCATTTT